Sequencing of this T cell receptor beta chain was carried out in a study of T cell changes during pregnancy in multiple sclerosis. TCRdb's table, derived via immunoSEQ multiplex PCR, lists solely in-frame clones and lacks some. The data contain 50,000 or so clones, about nine tenths of them seen just once; the ten biggest clones take up approximately 0.6%. Deletions cut 1 base from V and 9 bases from J, with 16 bases between. The CDR3 contains 15 residues. Germline loops: CDR1 LGHNA, CDR2 YSLEER. This TCR was recovered from a female donor with multiple sclerosis, enrolled in a pregnancy study. Sample: CD4+ T cells from peripheral blood mononuclear cells, taken after pregnancy. V gene TRBV4-3 combines with J gene TRBJ2-1; D is uncertain. The CDR3 is CASSQGLASNGEQFF. The CDR3, as DNA: TGCGCCAGCAGCCAAGGTTTAGCCAGCAATGGTGAGCAGTTCTTC.